This T cell receptor beta chain was found in a study of CD4 T cells in relation to SARS-CoV-2 and coronaviruses. Findings and limits, study-wide: Roughly three fifths of donors had memory CD4+ clonotypes crossrecognizing SARS-CoV-2 and common cold coronavirus spike.

Assay used: immunoSEQ multiplex PCR; TCRdb lists only in-frame clones, some missing. The data hold 35,000 to 40,000 clones, with over 70% observed a single time. In the case of this clone: Its specificity is unknown.

This clonotype was sampled from an adult with COVID-19. Input material: memory CD4+ T cells from PBMCs, cultured in vitro.

DNA for the CDR3: TGTGCCAGCAGCTTAGACCTAGCGGGAGTACAGTTCTTC. Translated, it gives CASSLDLAGVQFF. This chain links TRBV7-7 with TRBJ2-1; TRBD2 matches 10 bases. The CDR3 sequence is 13 residues long. The J segment lost 13 bases and the V segment lost 1 base, leaving 4 bases of the junction unmatched. The germline gives CDR1 SSHAT, CDR2 FNYEAQ (reference sequence).